This TCR beta chain emerged from a study of human T cells and chemical hapten exposure listed by TCRdb under 2021. Regarding the study in general: For sensitization, 2% DPC in acetone was applied to a 2 cm by 2 cm area of upper inner arm skin. Throughout the approximately 25-week study period, patients were also given weekly therapeutic DPC doses on the scalp. Patch testing was done on the upper back using Finn chambers containing 0.01% DPC, and results were scored after 6 days according to International Contact Dermatitis Research Group standards. Alopecia areata with under or over 50% scalp involvement, alopecia totalis and alopecia universalis were represented in the patient cohort, which was mostly female. Libraries were pooled for sequencing, and variation in per-sample TCR yields was attributed mainly to small differences in library volumes within the pool. In alopecia patients, the study followed how the peripheral blood TCR repertoire changed in vivo over primary and secondary sensitization to diphenylcyclopropenone (DPC), a hapten. Patient blood was sampled pre-sensitization (week 0) and at 2, 6 and about 24 weeks after DPC sensitization. Approximately 28 alopecia patients gave blood for TCR sequencing at one to four time points (pre-sensitization, 2, 6 and 24 weeks).

The time point tag for this specimen amounts to: pre-sensitization, week 0. What this sample's treatment or condition label stands for: therapeutic diphenylcyclopropenone sensitization with weekly scalp DPC. Blood at each patch-test visit was drawn before the patch test was applied. Eligible patients were aged 18 to 70, diagnosed with alopecia, deemed suitable for DPC therapy, and excluded if pregnant. Total RNA was isolated from unfractionated whole blood collected in Tempus Blood RNA tubes. Overall results and qualifications from the work: After repeated subsampling, the strength of the expansion versus patch-test correlation and the threshold at which it became significant changed. Because every patient had alopecia, a presumed autoimmune disease, the patients' immune response might differ from that of healthy individuals. The number of TCRs above 1 in 1000 frequency did not change with DPC sensitization; there was no evidence of global repertoire structure alterations. Compared with pre-sensitization or healthy control sets, expanded TCRs formed significantly more large CDR3 similarity clusters, which is consistent with antigen-driven responses. Patch test score was positively correlated with the number of PT1 expanded TCRs, with significance at thresholds 8, 16 and 32 but not at 4.

This clonotype was counted ten times or more. Its antigen is not yet known. Per-nucleotide qualities are absent, and no much larger clonotype sits a single base away. Libraries came from RACE. This sample was sequenced with a NextSeq 500. Library preparation attached unique molecular identifiers to individual cDNA molecules for quantitative, reproducible TCR counting. Each blood RNA sample was used to sequence both TCR alpha and TCR beta chains. Turning to the authors' computational methods: The median number of TCRs per sample was 85,000 to 100,000, ranging from about 20,000 to 690,600. V, J and CDR3 annotation of the TCR reads was performed with the Decombinator software suite. For PS versus PT1 abundance plots, all samples were subsampled to the same number of TCRs (28,000). Expanded TCRs were defined as absent before sensitization and observed at least eight times at the 2-week time point. In-frame beta chains were kept once TCRdb had trimmed the public reads at Q25 with fastp and called clones with MiXCR. CDR3 protein sequences are deduplicated, and each keeps its most common genes and DNA. The V and J calls follow TCRdb's processing rather than the paper's. Across this sample there are 300,000 to 450,000 distinct CDR3 sequences, with more than 4.5% seen only once. The top ten clonotypes cover around 2.6% of the sample.

Sequences were derived from whole blood, sampled in connection with sensitization to the hapten diphenylcyclopropenone (DPC). This sequence originates from a woman in her forties or fifties with alopecia areata. Some clones in this sample may be carry-over from other donors' samples.

The CDR3 corresponds to CASSNYLGQSKQPQHF. The DNA reads TGTGCCAGCAGCAATTATCTGGGACAGTCCAAGCAGCCCCAGCATTTT. The chain employs TRBV21-1 and TRBJ1-5; TRBD1 is the table's D call and was not checked against the DNA. TRBV21-1 is a pseudogene. Counted from cysteine to phenylalanine, this CDR3 has 16 amino acids. The entry retains the CDR3 DNA only, 48 bases that are in frame from base 1.